A single sample gave rise to the 9 T cell receptor beta chains below, sequenced in a study of shared clonotypes between healthy human individuals. Repertoires were generated with immunoSEQ multiplex PCR, while TCRdb's copy carries only in-frame clones and drops some. The data show roughly 2.2 million clones, approximately 95% seen once. Source material: naive CD4+ T cells from PBMCs. Subset reported: CD45RA+ positively selected. These receptors were taken from a man younger than 35 in good health. Some clones in this sample may be carry-over from other donors' samples.

The rearrangement links TRBV13 to TRBJ2-7; no clear D. The CDR3 runs 14 residues. Germline V CDR1 and CDR2: PRHDT, FYEKMQ (reference sequence). Trimming left V 6 bases short and J 0 bases short, with 12 bases between. The CDR3 nucleotides read TGTGCCAGCAGTCCACGGGCCAGCTCCTACGAGCAGTACTTC. Residues: CASSPRASSYEQYF. Full variable domain (outside the CDR3, taken from reference TRBV13 and TRBJ2-7): AAGVIQSPRHLIKEKRETATLKCYPIPRHDTVYWYQQGPGQDPQFLISFYEKMQSDKGSIPDRFSAQQFSDYHSELNMSSLELGDSALYFCASSPRASSYEQYFGPGTRLTVT.

The CDR3 DNA is TGTGCCAGCAGCCCTCTCGGGGTTTACAATGAGCAGTTCTTC. It yields the protein CASSPLGVYNEQFF. The chain joins TRBV11-2 to TRBJ2-1; a possible D gene is TRBD2 (5 bases). The CDR3 runs to 14 residues. Looked up from germline, CDR1 is SGHAT and CDR2 is FQNNGV. Trimming removed 5 bases from V and 4 bases from J, with 12 bases in between.

V and J are TRBV5-1 and TRBJ2-1; D tentatively fits TRBD1 or TRBD2 (5 bases each). The CDR3 runs to 15 residues. From germline, CDR1 is SGHRS and CDR2 YFSETQ. The V end was cut by 1 base, the J end by 6 bases, with 14 bases between. CDR3 amino acids: CASSLIGAEGNEQFF. CDR3 sequence (DNA): TGCGCCAGCAGCTTGATAGGGGCAGAGGGCAATGAGCAGTTCTTC.

CDR3 in amino acids: CASGDLGYTF. Written as DNA, the CDR3 is TGTGCCAGCGGGGACCTAGGCTACACCTTC. The chain employs TRBV6-6 and TRBJ1-2, with D tentatively TRBD1 (5 bases). Between the trimmed V and J ends, which lost 8 bases and 8 bases, there was a span of 9 bases. This CDR3 has 10 residues. CDR1 and CDR2 from the germline V gene are MNHNY and SVGAGI (reference sequence).

The chain uses TRBV19 and TRBJ2-7, with a weak D call TRBD2 (6 bases). The CDR3 loop spans 14 amino acids. V was cut by 4 bases and J by 2 bases, with 12 bases left in between. CDR1 LNHDA and CDR2 SQIVND come from the germline V gene (reference sequence). CDR3 sequence (DNA): TGTGCCAGTAGTAGATCTGGCGGGGCCTACGAGCAGTACTTC. Residues: CASSRSGGAYEQYF.

This clone was detected only once. CDR3 DNA sequence: TGTGCCTGGAGGACAGGGGCAGCCTATGGCTACACCTTC. Protein sequence: CAWRTGAAYGYTF. The rearrangement links TRBV30 to TRBJ1-2; 8 bases line up with TRBD1. The CDR3 consists of 13 residues. Trimming at V came to 3 bases and at J to 4 bases, leaving 4 bases not matched to a gene. Germline loops: CDR1 GTSNPN, CDR2 SVGIG (reference sequence). Looking up the rest from reference TRBV30 and TRBJ1-2 gives the full variable domain: SQTIHQWPATLVQPVGSPLSLECTVEGTSNPNLYWYRQAAGRGLQLLFYSVGIGQISSEVPQNLSASRPQDRQFILSSKKLLLSDSGFYLCAWRTGAAYGYTFGSGTRLTVV.

The chain recombines TRBV14 with TRBJ2-7; 8 nucleotides line up with TRBD2. Per the germline V gene, CDR1 is SGHDN and CDR2 is FVKESK. J gave up 9 bases and V 4 bases, and 8 bases lay outside the gene matches. CDR3 length: 13 amino acids. CDR3 DNA: TGTGCCAGCAGCCCGTCGACTAGCGTTAGGCAGTACTTC. Amino acid sequence: CASSPSTSVRQYF.

The rearrangement joins TRBV27 to TRBJ2-5; a weak D match, TRBD2 (5 bases). Germline loops: CDR1 MNHEY, CDR2 SMNVEV (reference sequence). The CDR3 runs 15 residues. Trimming took 4 bases from V and 4 from J, leaving 16 bases between them. This CDR3 reads CASSSFLRDRETQYF. The CDR3 bases are TGTGCCAGCAGTTCCTTTCTGAGGGATAGAGAGACCCAGTACTTC.

The chain uses TRBV7-9 and TRBJ1-2, with TRBD1 matching 8 bases. The CDR3 length is 13 residues. The ends lost 8 bases at V and 6 bases at J; junction bases unmatched: 8. Germline loops: CDR1 SEHNR, CDR2 FQNEAQ (reference sequence). CDR3 sequence (DNA): TGTGCCAGCTATGGACAGGGCAACCATGGCTACACCTTC. Amino acids: CASYGQGNHGYTF.